This T cell receptor beta chain derives from a study of blood T cell repertoires in COVID-19. For the study at large: Donors in the United States, Italy and Spain gave samples during acute or convalescent COVID-19.

From germline, CDR1 is SEHNR and CDR2 FQNEAQ (reference sequence). The CDR3 covers 15 residues. Trimming left V 2 bases short and J 1 base short, with 11 bases between. Per the original methods: Amplification with reference gene primers provided the estimates of nucleated cell counts. The data were produced by immunoSEQ multiplex PCR, yet TCRdb's version contains in-frame clones alone and is incomplete. The DNA was the basis for D and trimming; V, J and clone size are from that table. The data contain some 250,000 clones, approximately 83% of them seen just once; the ten biggest clones take up around 2.8%.

The clonotype comes from a woman in her twenties or thirties who had recovered from COVID-19. This chain links TRBV7-9 with TRBJ1-1; a weak D match, TRBD1 (5 bases). Sequencing input: peripheral blood. CDR3 DNA sequence: TGTGCCAGCAGCTTAACGGGGGACTCGAACACTGAAGCTTTCTTT. This codes for CASSLTGDSNTEAFF.